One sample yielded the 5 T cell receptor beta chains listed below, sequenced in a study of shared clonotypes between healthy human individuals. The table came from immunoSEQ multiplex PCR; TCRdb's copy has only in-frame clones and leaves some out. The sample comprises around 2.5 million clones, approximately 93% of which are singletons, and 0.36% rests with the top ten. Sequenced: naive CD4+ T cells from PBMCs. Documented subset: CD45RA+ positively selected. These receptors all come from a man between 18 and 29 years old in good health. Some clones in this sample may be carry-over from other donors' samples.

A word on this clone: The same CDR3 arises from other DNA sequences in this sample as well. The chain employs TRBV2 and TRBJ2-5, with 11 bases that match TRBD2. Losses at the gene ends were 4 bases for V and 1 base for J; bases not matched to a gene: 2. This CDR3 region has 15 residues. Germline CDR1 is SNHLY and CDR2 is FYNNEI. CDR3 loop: CASSGTSGSQETQYF. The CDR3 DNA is TGTGCCAGCAGTGGGACTAGCGGGTCCCAAGAGACCCAGTACTTC.

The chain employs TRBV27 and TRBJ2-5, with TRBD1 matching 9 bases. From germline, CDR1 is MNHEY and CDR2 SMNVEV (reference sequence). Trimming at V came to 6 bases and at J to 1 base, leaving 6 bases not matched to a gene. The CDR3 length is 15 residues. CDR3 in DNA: TGTGCCAGCAGGATCGCACAGGGGGCCCAAGAGACCCAGTACTTC. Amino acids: CASRIAQGAQETQYF.

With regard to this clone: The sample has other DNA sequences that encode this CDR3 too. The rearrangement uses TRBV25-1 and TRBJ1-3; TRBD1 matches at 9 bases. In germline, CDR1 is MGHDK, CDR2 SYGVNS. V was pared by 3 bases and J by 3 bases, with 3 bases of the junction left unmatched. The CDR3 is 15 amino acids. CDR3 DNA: TGTGCCAGCAGTGAGCCGGGACAGGGTGGAAACACCATATATTTT. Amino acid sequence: CASSEPGQGGNTIYF. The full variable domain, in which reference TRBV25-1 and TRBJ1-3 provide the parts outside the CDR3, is EADIYQTPRYLVIGTGKKITLECSQTMGHDKMYWYQQDPGMELHLIHYSYGVNSTEKGDLSSESTVSRIRTEHFPLTLESARPSHTSQYLCASSEPGQGGNTIYFGEGSWLTVV.

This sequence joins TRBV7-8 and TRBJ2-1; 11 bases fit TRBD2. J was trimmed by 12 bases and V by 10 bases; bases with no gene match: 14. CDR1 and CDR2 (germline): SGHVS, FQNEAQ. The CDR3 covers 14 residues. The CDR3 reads CATQGLAERQGQFF. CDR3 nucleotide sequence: TGTGCCACCCAGGGACTAGCGGAGCGACAAGGGCAGTTCTTC.

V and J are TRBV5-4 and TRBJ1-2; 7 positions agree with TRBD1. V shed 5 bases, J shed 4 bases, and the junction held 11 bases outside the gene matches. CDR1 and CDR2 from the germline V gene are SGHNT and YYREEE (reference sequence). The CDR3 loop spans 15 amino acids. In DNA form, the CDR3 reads TGTGCCAGCAGTTCTACGGTGGGACAGATCTATGGCTACACCTTC. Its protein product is CASSSTVGQIYGYTF.